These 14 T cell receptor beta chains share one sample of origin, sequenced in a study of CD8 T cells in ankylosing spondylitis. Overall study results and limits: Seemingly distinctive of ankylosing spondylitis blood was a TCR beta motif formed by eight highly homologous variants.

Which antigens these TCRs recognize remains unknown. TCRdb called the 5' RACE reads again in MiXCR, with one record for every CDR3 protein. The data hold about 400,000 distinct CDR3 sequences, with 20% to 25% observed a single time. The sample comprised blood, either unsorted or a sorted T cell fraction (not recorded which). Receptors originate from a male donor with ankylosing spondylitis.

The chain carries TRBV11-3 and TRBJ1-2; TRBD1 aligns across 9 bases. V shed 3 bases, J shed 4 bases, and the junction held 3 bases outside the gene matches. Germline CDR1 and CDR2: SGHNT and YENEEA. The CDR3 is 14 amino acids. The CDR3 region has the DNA TGTGCCAGCAGCTTTGGGGGACAGGGCTATGGCTACACCTTC. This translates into CASSFGGQGYGYTF.

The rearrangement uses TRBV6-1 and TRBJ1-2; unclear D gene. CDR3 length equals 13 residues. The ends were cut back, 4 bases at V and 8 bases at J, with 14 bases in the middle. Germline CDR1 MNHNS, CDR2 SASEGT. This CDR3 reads CASSVEQPLGYTF. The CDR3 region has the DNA TGTGCCAGCAGTGTTGAACAGCCGTTAGGCTACACCTTC.

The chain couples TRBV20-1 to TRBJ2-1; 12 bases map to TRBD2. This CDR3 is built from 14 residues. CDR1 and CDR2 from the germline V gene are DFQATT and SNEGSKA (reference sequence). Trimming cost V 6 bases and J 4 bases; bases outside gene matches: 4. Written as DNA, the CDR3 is TGCAGTGCCCAGACTAGCGGGGGTTACAATGAGCAGTTCTTC. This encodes CSAQTSGGYNEQFF.

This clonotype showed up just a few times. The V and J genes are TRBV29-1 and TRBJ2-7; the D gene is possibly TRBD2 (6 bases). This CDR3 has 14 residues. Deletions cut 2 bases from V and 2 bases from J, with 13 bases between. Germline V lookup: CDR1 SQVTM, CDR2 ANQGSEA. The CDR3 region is CSVESGGKPYEQYF. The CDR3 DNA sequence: TGCAGCGTTGAATCGGGCGGGAAACCCTACGAGCAGTACTTC.

CDR3 sequence: CASSNSGRGNTGELFF. CDR3 nucleotide sequence: TGTGCCAGCAGCAATAGCGGGAGAGGGAACACCGGGGAGCTGTTTTTT. The V gene is TRBV5-4, the J gene TRBJ2-2; 9 nucleotides agree with TRBD2. Germline V gives CDR1 SGHNT, CDR2 YYREEE (reference sequence). The CDR3 has 16 amino acids. The J segment lost 1 base and the V segment lost 4 bases, leaving 5 bases of the junction unmatched.

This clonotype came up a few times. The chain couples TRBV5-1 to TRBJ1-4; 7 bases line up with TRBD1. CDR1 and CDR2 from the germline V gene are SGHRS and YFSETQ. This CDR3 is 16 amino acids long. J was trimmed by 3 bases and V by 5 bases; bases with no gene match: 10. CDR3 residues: CASSSARGTANEKLFF. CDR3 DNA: TGCGCCAGCAGTAGCGCCAGGGGGACGGCTAATGAAAAACTGTTTTTT.

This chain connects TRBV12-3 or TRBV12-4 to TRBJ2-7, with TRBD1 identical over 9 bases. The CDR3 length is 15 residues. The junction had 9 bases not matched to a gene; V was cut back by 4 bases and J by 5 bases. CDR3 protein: CASSSRDRVRNEQYF. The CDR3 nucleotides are TGTGCCAGCAGTTCCCGGGACAGGGTTCGAAACGAGCAGTACTTC.

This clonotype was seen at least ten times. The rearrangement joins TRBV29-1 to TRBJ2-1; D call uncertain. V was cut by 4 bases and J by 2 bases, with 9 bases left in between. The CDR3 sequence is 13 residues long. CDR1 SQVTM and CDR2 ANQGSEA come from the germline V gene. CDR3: CSVARSAYNEQFF. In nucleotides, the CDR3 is TGCAGCGTTGCACGTTCAGCCTACAATGAGCAGTTCTTC.

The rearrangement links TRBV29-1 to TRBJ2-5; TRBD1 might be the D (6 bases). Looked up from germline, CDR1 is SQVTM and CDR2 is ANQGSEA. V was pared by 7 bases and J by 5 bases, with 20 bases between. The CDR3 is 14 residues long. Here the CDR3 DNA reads TGCAGCGCCGCGACAACAGGGCAGAGGGAGACCCAGTACTTC. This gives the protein CSAATTGQRETQYF.

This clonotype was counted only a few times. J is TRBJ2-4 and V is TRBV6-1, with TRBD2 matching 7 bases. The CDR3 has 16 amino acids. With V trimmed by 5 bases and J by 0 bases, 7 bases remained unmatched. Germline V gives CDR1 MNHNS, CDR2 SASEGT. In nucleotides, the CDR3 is TGTGCCAGCAGTCCCCCTAGCGGTCTAGCCAAAAACATTCAGTACTTC. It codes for CASSPPSGLAKNIQYF.

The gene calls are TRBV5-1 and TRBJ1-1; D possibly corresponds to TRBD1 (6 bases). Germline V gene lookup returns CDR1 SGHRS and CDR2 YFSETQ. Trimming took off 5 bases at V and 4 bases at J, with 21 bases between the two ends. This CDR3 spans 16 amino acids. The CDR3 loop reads CASRNPTSGVSTEAFF. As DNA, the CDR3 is TGCGCCAGCAGAAACCCGACGTCAGGGGTGAGCACTGAAGCTTTCTTT.

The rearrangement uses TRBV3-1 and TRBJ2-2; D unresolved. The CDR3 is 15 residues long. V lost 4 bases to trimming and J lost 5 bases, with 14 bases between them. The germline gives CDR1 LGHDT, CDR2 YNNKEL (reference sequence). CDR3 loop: CASSPWSLGTGELFF. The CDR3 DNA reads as TGTGCCAGCAGCCCTTGGTCCCTGGGAACCGGGGAGCTGTTTTTT.

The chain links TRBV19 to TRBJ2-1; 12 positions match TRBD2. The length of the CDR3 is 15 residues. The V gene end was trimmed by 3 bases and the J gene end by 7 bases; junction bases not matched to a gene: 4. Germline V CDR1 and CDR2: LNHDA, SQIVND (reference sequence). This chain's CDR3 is CASSIPTSGRNEQFF. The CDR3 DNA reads TGTGCCAGTAGTATCCCCACTAGCGGGAGGAATGAGCAGTTCTTC.

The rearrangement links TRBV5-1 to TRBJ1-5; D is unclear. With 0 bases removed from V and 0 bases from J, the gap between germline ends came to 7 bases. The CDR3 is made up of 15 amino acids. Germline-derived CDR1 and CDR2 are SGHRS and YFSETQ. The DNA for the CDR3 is TGCGCCAGCAGCTTGGCCGGTTATAGCAATCAGCCCCAGCATTTT. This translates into CASSLAGYSNQPQHF.